This T cell receptor beta chain was identified in a study of blood T cell repertoires in COVID-19. Study in general: Sample material is recorded as cDNA or gDNA derived from T cells, B-cell-depleted T cells, or PBMCs.

Measured with immunoSEQ multiplex PCR; TCRdb has only the in-frame clones, and not every one. This table has approximately 220,000 clones, about 82% appearing once. CDR3 length equals 17 residues. The germline gives CDR1 SGHRS, CDR2 YFSETQ. V was pared by 4 bases and J by 2 bases, with 13 bases of the junction left unmatched. The clonotype comes from a woman of 80 years or more with acute or convalescent COVID-19. The sample was peripheral blood. The chain couples TRBV5-1 to TRBJ2-7, with 9 bases identical to TRBD1. This CDR3 reads CASSQDRGAVRAYEQYF. Written as DNA, the CDR3 is TGCGCCAGCAGCCAGGACAGGGGCGCGGTAAGAGCCTACGAGCAGTACTTC. The full variable domain, with the rest looked up from reference TRBV5-1 and TRBJ2-7, is KAGVTQTPRYLIKTRGQQVTLSCSPISGHRSVSWYQQTPGQGLQFLFEYFSETQRNKGNFPGRFSGRQFSNSRSEMNVSTLELGDSALYLCASSQDRGAVRAYEQYFGPGTRLTVT.